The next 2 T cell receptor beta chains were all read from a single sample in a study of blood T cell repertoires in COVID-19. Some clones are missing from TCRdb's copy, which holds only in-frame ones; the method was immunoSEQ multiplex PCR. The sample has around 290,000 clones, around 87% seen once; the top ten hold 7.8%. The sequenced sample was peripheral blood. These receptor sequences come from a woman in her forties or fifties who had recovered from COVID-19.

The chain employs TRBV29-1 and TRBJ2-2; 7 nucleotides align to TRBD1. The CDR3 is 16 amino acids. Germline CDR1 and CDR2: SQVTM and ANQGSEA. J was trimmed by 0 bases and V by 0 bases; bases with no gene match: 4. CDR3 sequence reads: CSVEEGDSPNTGELFF. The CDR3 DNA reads TGCAGCGTTGAAGAGGGGGACAGCCCGAACACCGGGGAGCTGTTTTTT.

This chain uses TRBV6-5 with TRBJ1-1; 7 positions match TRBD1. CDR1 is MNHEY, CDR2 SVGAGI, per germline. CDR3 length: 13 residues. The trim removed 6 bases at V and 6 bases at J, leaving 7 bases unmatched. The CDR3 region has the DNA TGTGCCAGCAGGTCAGGGGGTCCCCCTGAAGCTTTCTTT. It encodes CASRSGGPPEAFF.